A single sample is the source of the 24 T cell receptor beta chains below, sequenced in a study of blood T cell repertoires in COVID-19. The table came from immunoSEQ multiplex PCR; TCRdb's copy has only in-frame clones and leaves some out. The repertoire holds 180,000 or so clones, with 70% to 90% as singletons. Sequences were obtained from peripheral blood. The source of these receptors is a man between 35 and 55 years old with active or convalescent COVID-19.

The genes are TRBV10-3 and TRBJ1-2; no reliable D call. CDR3 length: 14 residues. Trimming cost V 5 bases and J 0 bases, with 10 bases left between them. Looked up from germline, CDR1 is ENHRY and CDR2 is SYGVKD. As DNA, the CDR3 is TGTGCCATCAGTTATTCCGAGGCTAACTATGGCTACACCTTC. Translating gives CAISYSEANYGYTF.

V and J are TRBV14 and TRBJ2-5, with 12 bases lining up with TRBD1. The V gene's germline CDR1 is SGHDN and CDR2 FVKESK. This CDR3 has 17 residues. V lost 1 base, J lost 5 bases, and 8 bases stayed unmatched. CDR3 loop: CASSQAGGQGAWETQYF. As DNA, the CDR3 is TGTGCCAGCAGCCAAGCGGGGGGACAGGGGGCATGGGAGACCCAGTACTTC. Combining the CDR3 with reference TRBV14 and TRBJ2-5 gives the whole variable domain EAGVTQFPSHSVIEKGQTVTLRCDPISGHDNLYWYRRVMGKEIKFLLHFVKESKQDESGMPNNRFLAERTGGTYSTLKVQPAELEDSGVYFCASSQAGGQGAWETQYFGPGTRLLVL.

Here the CDR3 reads CASSSSSYEQYF. DNA of the CDR3: TGTGCCAGCAGCTCGAGCTCCTACGAGCAGTACTTC. This chain connects TRBV5-5 to TRBJ2-7; no definite D call. V gave up 3 bases and J gave up 0 bases, with 4 bases separating them. Germline CDR1 reads SGHKS; CDR2 reads YYEKEE (reference sequence). CDR3 length: 12 residues.

This clone has more than one count but fewer than ten. The J gene is TRBJ2-4, the V gene TRBV3-1 (or the pseudogene TRBV3-2), with TRBD2 identical over 12 bases. The CDR3 is 18 residues long. CDR1 LGHDT and CDR2 YNNKEL come from the germline V gene (reference sequence). V trimming: 5 bases; J trimming: 7 bases; junction bases outside the gene matches: 15. The CDR3 is CASSDALAGGPLANIQYF. DNA of the CDR3: TGTGCCAGCAGCGACGCCCTAGCGGGGGGGCCATTAGCGAACATTCAGTACTTC.

The chain has TRBV11-2 and TRBJ1-4; 7 bases are a match to TRBD1. The CDR3 covers 17 residues. CDR1 SGHAT and CDR2 FQNNGV come from the germline V gene. J lost 3 bases, V lost 3 bases, and 10 bases had no gene match. The DNA of the CDR3 is TGTGCCAGCAGCTTTGGCCCCAAGGGGGCCGCTAATGAAAAACTGTTTTTT. Encoded protein: CASSFGPKGAANEKLFF.

CDR3 protein: CASSLGQGMNTEAFF. In DNA, the CDR3 is TGTGCCAGCAGCTTGGGACAGGGGATGAACACTGAAGCTTTCTTT. The gene calls are TRBV7-9 and TRBJ1-1; 10 bases fit TRBD1. This CDR3 comprises 15 residues. J was trimmed by 0 bases and V by 3 bases; bases with no gene match: 1. Germline V gene sequence: CDR1 SEHNR, CDR2 FQNEAQ (reference sequence).

The chain employs TRBV7-9 and TRBJ1-2; 7 bases match TRBD1. Losses at the gene ends were 2 bases for V and 8 bases for J; bases not matched to a gene: 2. From germline, CDR1 is SEHNR and CDR2 FQNEAQ (reference sequence). The CDR3 spans 12 residues. The CDR3 DNA is TGTGCCAGCAGCTTACAGGGGGAAGGCTACACCTTC. Protein sequence: CASSLQGEGYTF.

The V call is TRBV11-2, the J call TRBJ2-3; 9 nucleotides line up with TRBD2. Germline V CDR1 and CDR2: SGHAT, FQNNGV. Trimming at V came to 5 bases and at J to 0 bases, leaving 9 bases not matched to a gene. The CDR3 covers 17 residues. In nucleotides, the CDR3 is TGTGCCAGCAGCCAAGGGGTAGCGGGGGTTAGCACAGATACGCAGTATTTT. It specifies CASSQGVAGVSTDTQYF.

The chain couples TRBV5-1 to TRBJ2-2; TRBD2 might be the D (5 bases). Germline CDR1 is SGHRS and CDR2 is YFSETQ. V lost 4 bases to trimming and J lost 2 bases, with 9 bases between them. CDR3 length equals 14 residues. The CDR3 region is CASSMGANTGELFF. The CDR3, as DNA: TGCGCCAGCAGCATGGGAGCAAACACCGGGGAGCTGTTTTTT.

The chain joins TRBV6-2 or TRBV6-3 to TRBJ1-1, with D hard to call. The CDR3 extends over 15 amino acids. Trimming removed 0 bases at V and 0 bases at J, with 8 bases between. Germline CDR1 reads MNHEY; CDR2 reads SVGEGT. In nucleotides, the CDR3 is TGTGCCAGCAGTTACTCGGTCCACTTGAACACTGAAGCTTTCTTT. Translation gives CASSYSVHLNTEAFF.

Here the CDR3 reads CSVIQGQRGYTEAFF. CDR3 DNA sequence: TGCAGCGTTATTCAGGGGCAACGCGGATACACTGAAGCTTTCTTT. The genes are TRBV29-1 and TRBJ1-1, with a possible D match to TRBD1 (6 bases). The CDR3 spans 15 residues. Germline V gene sequence: CDR1 SQVTM, CDR2 ANQGSEA. With 5 bases removed from V and 3 bases from J, the gap between germline ends came to 19 bases.

This chain connects TRBV27 to TRBJ2-3; D might be TRBD2 (7 bases). CDR1 is MNHEY and CDR2 is SMNVEV in the germline V gene (reference sequence). The CDR3 runs to 14 residues. The V gene lost 6 bases and the J gene lost 5 bases, with 15 bases spanning the gap. The CDR3 coding sequence is TGTGCCAGCAGAAGGGGGGGCCCTATAGATACGCAGTATTTT. Protein sequence: CASRRGGPIDTQYF.

CDR3 bases: TGTGCCAGCTCACCCGCGCGGACAGGAAAAAACATCGGAAACACCATATATTTT. Its protein is CASSPARTGKNIGNTIYF. V is TRBV18 and J is TRBJ1-3; 7 nucleotides align to TRBD1. The junction had 15 bases not matched to a gene; V was cut back by 3 bases and J by 4 bases. Germline CDR1 is KGHSH and CDR2 is LQKENI. The CDR3 runs to 18 residues.

The chain carries TRBV28 and TRBJ1-2, with 8 bases matching TRBD1. With V trimmed by 6 bases and J by 0 bases, 6 bases remained unmatched. The V gene's germline CDR1 is MDHEN and CDR2 SYDVKM. The CDR3 length is 15 residues. The CDR3, as DNA: TGTGCCAGCAGGTCACAGGGGGTTGCTAACTATGGCTACACCTTC. Its protein is CASRSQGVANYGYTF.

V and J are TRBV2 and TRBJ1-1, with 8 bases identical to TRBD1. V was clipped by 1 base and J by 8 bases; unmatched bases: 6. The CDR3 length is 14 residues. Germline V CDR1 and CDR2: SNHLY, FYNNEI. CDR3 sequence (DNA): TGTGCCAGCAGTGAAGGGACAGGGTTGCAGGAAGCTTTCTTT. Protein product: CASSEGTGLQEAFF.

This chain links TRBV6-2 or TRBV6-3 with TRBJ1-3; weak D call: TRBD1 (5 bases). The CDR3 consists of 13 residues. Germline CDR1 and CDR2: MNHEY and SVGEGT. V was shortened by 4 bases and J by 7 bases, with 11 bases between the two germline ends. The CDR3, as DNA: TGTGCCAGCAGTTCAGGGTACCCGAACACCATATATTTT. As protein: CASSSGYPNTIYF.

Only one count was recorded for this clone. A read error may produce the germline difference seen at one junction end. The chain couples TRBV19 to TRBJ1-5; 7 bases fit TRBD1. CDR3 length equals 15 residues. CDR1 and CDR2 (germline): LNHDA, SQIVND (reference sequence). CDR3 in amino acids: CASTIQGRANQPQHF. Here the CDR3 DNA reads TGTGCCAGTACTATACAGGGGAGGGCGAATCAGCCCCAGCATTTT.

This chain connects TRBV19 to TRBJ2-1, with 11 bases matching TRBD2. This CDR3 is built from 16 residues. Germline values: CDR1 LNHDA, CDR2 SQIVND (reference sequence). The V and J ends lost 5 bases and 5 bases, in that order; junction bases with no gene match: 8. The CDR3 is CASSRPTSGGNNEQFF. In DNA, the CDR3 is TGTGCCAGTAGTCGGCCCACTAGCGGGGGAAACAATGAGCAGTTCTTC.

This clone was seen just once. This chain connects TRBV9 to TRBJ1-3; D is undetermined. Germline V gene lookup returns CDR1 SGDLS and CDR2 YYNGEE. V lost 0 bases, J lost 0 bases, and 10 bases lay in between. This CDR3 contains 16 residues. CDR3 sequence: CASSVGEVPSGNTIYF. CDR3 DNA: TGTGCCAGCAGCGTAGGGGAGGTACCCTCTGGAAACACCATATATTTT.

The chain is built from TRBV7-8 and TRBJ1-5, with D possibly matching TRBD1 (5 bases). This CDR3 is built from 17 residues. The ends were cut back, 1 base at V and 2 bases at J, with 15 bases in the middle. Per the germline V gene, CDR1 is SGHVS and CDR2 is FQNEAQ. Written as DNA, the CDR3 is TGTGCCAGCAGCTTAGTCAACGGAGCGGGGGGCAATCAGCCCCAGCATTTT. It codes for CASSLVNGAGGNQPQHF.

This chain links TRBV5-1 with TRBJ2-5, with 7 bases identical to TRBD1. CDR1 and CDR2 (germline): SGHRS, YFSETQ. V lost 4 bases, J lost 4 bases, and 7 bases stayed unmatched. This CDR3 is 14 amino acids long. This CDR3 reads CASSPDRPGETQYF. The CDR3, as DNA: TGCGCCAGCAGCCCGGACAGGCCGGGAGAGACCCAGTACTTC.

This sequence joins TRBV2 and TRBJ2-7, with 12 bases lining up with TRBD1. The CDR3 has 14 amino acids. Per germline, CDR1 SNHLY and CDR2 FYNNEI. Unmatched junction bases numbered 8, after V lost 2 bases and J lost 12 bases. The CDR3 is CASSESGTGGIAYF. The CDR3, as DNA: TGTGCCAGCAGTGAATCCGGGACAGGGGGCATCGCGTACTTC.

This clone came up once. The chain couples TRBV25-1 to TRBJ1-6; the D gene is possibly TRBD1 (6 bases). Germline V CDR1 and CDR2: MGHDK, SYGVNS. Deletions cut 2 bases from V and 5 bases from J, with 19 bases between. CDR3 length equals 18 residues. The DNA of the CDR3 is TGTGCCAGCAGTGAACCGTCAGGGGCGCTAGGGAATAATTCACCCCTCCACTTT. This codes for CASSEPSGALGNNSPLHF.

J is TRBJ1-4 and V is TRBV27; TRBD1 matches 8 bases. Germline V gene lookup returns CDR1 MNHEY and CDR2 SMNVEV (reference sequence). V gave up 2 bases and J gave up 7 bases; unmatched junction bases: 6. The CDR3 extends over 15 amino acids. The CDR3 DNA sequence: TGTGCCAGCAGTTTAGGACAGGGCGGTCGTGAAAAACTGTTTTTT. Its protein is CASSLGQGGREKLFF.